A single sample gave rise to the 10 T cell receptor beta chains below, sequenced in a study of shared clonotypes between healthy human individuals (dated by TCRdb to about 2020). Library generation was performed with the immunoSEQ multiplex PCR assay. Held by TCRdb, this immuneACCESS table contains in-frame sequences only and omits some clones. Under half of the omission traces to an unresolved V gene where checked; the cause of the rest is unknown. This sample holds about 980,000 clones; about three quarters were observed only once. Jointly, the top ten make up around 1.5% of the sample. What was sequenced was memory CD4+ T cells sorted from blood. Reading the label with the study, this specimen's cell subset or site is: CD45RA-negative fraction. The receptors derive from a man aged 18 to 30 in good health.

The V and J genes are TRBV21-1 and TRBJ2-7; TRBD1, the D gene given by the table, was not confirmed from the DNA. TRBV21-1 is noted as a pseudogene. The CDR3 is 14 amino acids. CDR3 DNA sequence: TGTGCCAGCAGCCTAAAACAGGGGCTCTACGAGCAGTACTTC. Translation gives CASSLKQGLYEQYF.

This chain links TRBV21-1 with TRBJ2-5; the table assigns TRBD2, which was not confirmed against the DNA. TRBV21-1 is reported as a pseudogene. This CDR3 is built from 16 residues. Here the CDR3 DNA reads TGTGCCAGCAGCAAAATAGGAGTAAGAGCGCAGGAGACCCAGTACTTC. This gives the protein CASSKIGVRAQETQYF.

This sequence joins TRBV7-2 and TRBJ2-3; TRBD1 agrees at 10 bases. The germline V gene has CDR1 SGHTA and CDR2 FQGNSA. Trimming took 1 base from V and 14 from J; bases not matched to a gene: 3. The CDR3 has 12 residues. The CDR3 is CASSLVGQGMYF. CDR3 DNA: TGTGCCAGCAGCTTAGTGGGACAGGGGATGTATTTT. Supplemented by reference TRBV7-2 and TRBJ2-3, the full variable domain reads GAGVSQSPSNKVTEKGKDVELRCDPISGHTALYWYRQSLGQGLEFLIYFQGNSAPDKSGLPSDRFSAERTGGSVSTLTIQRTQQEDSAVYLCASSLVGQGMYFGPGTRLTVL.

The chain carries TRBV9 and TRBJ2-1, with unresolved D. The V and J ends lost 4 bases and 5 bases respectively, with 13 bases between them. This CDR3 is 14 amino acids long. CDR1 SGDLS and CDR2 YYNGEE come from the germline V gene. Here the CDR3 DNA reads TGTGCCAGCAGCCCCGGGTCGCCCAACAATGAGCAGTTCTTC. Encoded protein: CASSPGSPNNEQFF.

V is TRBV11-2 and J is TRBJ1-4, with D hard to call. V lost 6 bases to trimming and J lost 4 bases, with 18 bases between them. The CDR3 runs 16 residues. The germline V gene encodes CDR1 SGHAT and CDR2 FQNNGV. The CDR3 DNA sequence: TGTGCCAGCAGAAAAACTAGGGAGGTCGGTAATGAAAAACTGTTTTTT. Translated, it gives CASRKTREVGNEKLFF.

In this sample, this clone turned up many times. V gene TRBV14 combines with J gene TRBJ2-3, with 8 positions matching TRBD1. V was clipped by 1 base and J by 1 base; unmatched bases: 4. Germline V gene sequence: CDR1 SGHDN, CDR2 FVKESK. This CDR3 comprises 16 residues. The CDR3 loop reads CASSQGQGRGTDTQYF. The CDR3 region has the DNA TGTGCCAGCAGCCAAGGACAGGGGCGAGGCACAGATACGCAGTATTTT.

In DNA form, the CDR3 reads TGTGCCAGCAGTTTGGCCGGTCAGCCCCAGCATTTT. It encodes CASSLAGQPQHF. The genes are TRBV27 and TRBJ1-5, with unresolved D. The length of the CDR3 is 12 residues. Germline CDR1 and CDR2: MNHEY and SMNVEV (reference sequence). V dropped 3 bases and J dropped 6 bases, with 6 bases sitting between them.

This clone was counted once. Other DNA sequences in the sample encode the same CDR3. V gene TRBV6-1 combines with J gene TRBJ2-3; unclear D gene. The CDR3 consists of 12 residues. V shed 6 bases and J shed 2 bases, with 6 bases lying between them. CDR1 MNHNS and CDR2 SASEGT come from the germline V gene. Here the CDR3 reads CASRGSTDTQYF. The CDR3 nucleotides read TGTGCCAGCAGAGGTTCCACAGATACGCAGTATTTT.

The sample holds one count of this clone. The rearrangement links TRBV29-1 to TRBJ1-2; the match to TRBD1 covers 8 bases. V lost 0 bases and J lost 2; bases outside the gene matches: 8. This CDR3 is 16 amino acids long. CDR1 is SQVTM and CDR2 is ANQGSEA in the germline V gene. CDR3 sequence reads: CSVEDLGAGGNYGYTF. CDR3 bases: TGCAGCGTTGAAGATCTGGGGGCAGGGGGCAACTATGGCTACACCTTC.

V is TRBV6-6 and J is TRBJ2-7; 11 bases agree with TRBD1. Germline assignment: CDR1 MNHNY and CDR2 SVGAGI (reference sequence). The V and J ends lost 6 bases and 4 bases, in that order; junction bases with no gene match: 5. This CDR3 is 14 amino acids long. This chain's CDR3 is CASRLGQGGYEQYF. CDR3 nucleotide sequence: TGTGCCAGCAGATTGGGACAGGGGGGGTACGAGCAGTACTTC.